The 16 T cell receptor beta chains below come from one sample, sequenced in a study of blood T cell repertoires in COVID-19. Only in-frame clones appear in the TCRdb table, and some are missing; sequencing was by immunoSEQ multiplex PCR. This sample has about 71,000 clones; around 90% occur once, and the top ten carry about 2.1%. The sample was peripheral blood. Receptors were obtained from a human donor in a cohort sampled during active COVID-19.

The rearrangement uses TRBV5-1 and TRBJ2-7; tentatively, D is TRBD1 (7 bases). Looked up from germline, CDR1 is SGHRS and CDR2 is YFSETQ. The CDR3 is 16 residues long. V lost 2 bases to trimming and J lost 3 bases, with 18 bases between them. Here the CDR3 reads CASSFSHQGGDYEQYF. The CDR3, as DNA: TGCGCCAGCAGCTTCTCCCATCAGGGGGGTGACTACGAGCAGTACTTC.

The chain's CDR3 is CASSSGTASRETQYF. The CDR3 DNA reads as TGTGCCAGCAGTTCGGGGACTGCCTCTAGGGAGACCCAGTACTTC. The chain is built from TRBV6-5 and TRBJ2-5; TRBD2 might be the D (6 bases). The CDR3 has 15 residues. The V end lost 4 bases, the J end lost 5 bases, and 17 bases lay between the germline ends. Germline CDR1 reads MNHEY; CDR2 reads SVGAGI.

This chain joins TRBV6-5 and TRBJ1-2; possible D gene TRBD1, 5 bases. V was pared by 6 bases and J by 4 bases, with 12 bases between. The CDR3 loop spans 13 amino acids. Germline-derived CDR1 and CDR2 are MNHEY and SVGAGI. CDR3 in DNA: TGTGCCAGCAGCGCCACAGGCCTCTATGGCTACACCTTC. It encodes CASSATGLYGYTF.

The rearrangement uses TRBV4-3 and TRBJ2-7; 10 nucleotides match TRBD2. Germline CDR1 and CDR2: LGHNA and YSLEER. Trimming at V came to 0 bases and at J to 3 bases, leaving 2 bases not matched to a gene. This CDR3 is built from 15 residues. CDR3 residues: CASSQDTSGNYEQYF. CDR3 bases: TGCGCCAGCAGCCAAGATACTAGCGGGAACTACGAGCAGTACTTC.

The J gene is TRBJ1-2, the V gene TRBV7-8; TRBD1 matches at 12 bases. CDR1 SGHVS and CDR2 FQNEAQ come from the germline V gene. This CDR3 region has 15 residues. The junction had 8 bases not matched to a gene; V was cut back by 5 bases and J by 7 bases. In DNA form, the CDR3 reads TGTGCCAGCAGCCCGCCGGGACAGGGGGCCGGTGGCTACACCTTC. Translating gives CASSPPGQGAGGYTF.

The count of this clone is one. The chain is built from TRBV28 and TRBJ2-7; perhaps TRBD1 as D (6 bases). Germline CDR1 reads MDHEN; CDR2 reads SYDVKM. Trimming left V 3 bases short and J 5 bases short, with 11 bases between. The CDR3 covers 13 residues. CDR3 residues: CASSLGAEDEQYF. As DNA, the CDR3 is TGTGCCAGCAGTTTGGGGGCTGAGGACGAGCAGTACTTC.

V usage is TRBV5-1 and J usage is TRBJ2-3; D is ambiguous. Germline CDR1 SGHRS, CDR2 YFSETQ. CDR3 length equals 14 residues. V dropped 2 bases and J dropped 6 bases, with 13 bases sitting between them. CDR3 sequence (DNA): TGCGCCAGCAGCTTCGAGGCGGCTCGGGATACGCAGTATTTT. Protein sequence: CASSFEAARDTQYF.

The V call is TRBV9, the J call TRBJ1-4, with a tentative D call TRBD1 (6 bases). The CDR3 length is 16 residues. CDR1 is SGDLS, CDR2 YYNGEE, per germline. Trimming left V 3 bases short and J 2 bases short, with 14 bases between. CDR3 in DNA: TGTGCCAGCAGCGCACCAGAGGGGGGGACTAATGAAAAACTGTTTTTT. Protein sequence: CASSAPEGGTNEKLFF. The variable domain in full, completed from reference TRBV9 and TRBJ1-4, reads DSGVTQTPKHLITATGQRVTLRCSPRSGDLSVYWYQQSLDQGLQFLIQYYNGEERAKGNILERFSAQQFPDLHSELNLSSLELGDSALYFCASSAPEGGTNEKLFFGSGTQLSVL.

The chain uses TRBV15 and TRBJ1-1; D not resolved. Per germline, CDR1 LNHNV and CDR2 YYDKDF (reference sequence). The CDR3 loop spans 13 amino acids. V was trimmed by 1 base and J by 2 bases, leaving 5 bases between them. In nucleotides, the CDR3 is TGTGCCACCAGCAGAGTTCTAAACACTGAAGCTTTCTTT. Translation: CATSRVLNTEAFF.

The rearrangement joins TRBV7-2 to TRBJ1-2, with TRBD1 as a possible D gene (5 bases). V lost 0 bases, J lost 4 bases, and 9 bases lay in between. The CDR3 spans 14 residues. Germline CDR1 and CDR2: SGHTA and FQGNSA. The CDR3 DNA sequence: TGTGCCAGCAGCTTAGCCAGGGTGGGCTATGGCTACACCTTC. Its protein product is CASSLARVGYGYTF.

This chain joins TRBV6-4 and TRBJ2-3; 8 nucleotides match TRBD2. CDR3 length: 15 residues. V gave up 3 bases and J gave up 5 bases; unmatched junction bases: 7. Germline CDR1 MRHNA, CDR2 SNTAGT. This CDR3 is CASSDPGLGVDTQYF. The CDR3 coding sequence is TGTGCCAGCAGTGATCCGGGACTAGGAGTAGATACGCAGTATTTT.

This clone was observed once. V and J are TRBV4-2 and TRBJ2-7; 8 nucleotides align to TRBD1. CDR1 and CDR2 from the germline V gene are LGHNA and YNFKEQ. There are 14 residues in the CDR3. V lost 1 base to trimming and J lost 3 bases; unmatched junction nucleotides: 2. CDR3 nucleotides: TGTGCCAGCAGCCAAGCTGGACAGGGCTACGAGCAGTACTTC. Protein product: CASSQAGQGYEQYF.

The V and J genes are TRBV2 and TRBJ2-5, with TRBD2 matching over 8 bases. Trimming at V came to 5 bases and at J to 1 base, leaving 12 bases not matched to a gene. CDR1 is SNHLY and CDR2 is FYNNEI in the germline V gene. The CDR3 is made up of 17 amino acids. The CDR3 sequence: CASSSSGGGVVQETQYF. CDR3 DNA sequence: TGTGCCAGCAGTTCGTCCGGGGGGGGCGTTGTCCAAGAGACCCAGTACTTC. The variable domain in full, completed from reference TRBV2 and TRBJ2-5, reads EPEVTQTPSHQVTQMGQEVILRCVPISNHLYFYWYRQILGQKVEFLVSFYNNEISEKSEIFDDQFSVERPDGSNFTLKIRSTKLEDSAMYFCASSSSGGGVVQETQYFGPGTRLLVL.

The chain recombines TRBV19 with TRBJ1-3; maybe TRBD1 (6 bases). The germline CDR1 and CDR2 sequences are LNHDA and SQIVND (reference sequence). V was pared by 4 bases and J by 4 bases, with 11 bases between. The CDR3 has 14 amino acids. Written as DNA, the CDR3 is TGTGCCAGTAGTAAAGGGGGATACGGAAACACCATATATTTT. Translation: CASSKGGYGNTIYF.

The chain couples TRBV5-1 to TRBJ2-2; 10 positions agree with TRBD1. The germline V gene encodes CDR1 SGHRS and CDR2 YFSETQ. The CDR3 loop spans 15 amino acids. Losses at the gene ends were 4 bases for V and 2 bases for J; bases not matched to a gene: 2. CDR3 DNA sequence: TGCGCCAGCAGCCCGACAGGGGGCAACACCGGGGAGCTGTTTTTT. It specifies CASSPTGGNTGELFF.

The chain links TRBV27 to TRBJ2-5, with 13 positions matching TRBD2. Germline V gives CDR1 MNHEY, CDR2 SMNVEV (reference sequence). Trimming removed 6 bases from V and 1 base from J; junction bases left unmatched: 5. The CDR3 runs 16 residues. CDR3 DNA: TGTGCCAGCAGCAGGGGACTAGCGGGATTCCAAGAGACCCAGTACTTC. Protein sequence: CASSRGLAGFQETQYF.